One and the same sample provided the 2 T cell receptor beta chains below, sequenced in a study of T cells in Graves' hyperthyroidism and ophthalmopathy. RNA transcripts gave rise to amplified TCR beta CDR3 regions. A set of HTBI primers served as the primers for a first-round RT-PCR of the TCR CDR3. A single record per CDR3 protein comes from TCRdb applying MiXCR to the multiplex PCR reads. The sample includes under 400,000 distinct CDR3 sequences, around 15% seen only once; the top ten take around 20%. Sequencing input: blood. Source of these receptors: a woman aged 60-70 years with Graves' ophthalmopathy.

This clonotype was found a few times. The chain joins TRBV19 to TRBJ2-3; perhaps TRBD1 as D (5 bases). This CDR3 has 11 residues. Between the trimmed V and J ends, which lost 6 bases and 4 bases, there was a span of 5 bases. Germline V lookup: CDR1 LNHDA, CDR2 SQIVND (reference sequence). This CDR3 is CASRQADTQYF. DNA for the CDR3: TGTGCCAGTAGACAGGCAGATACGCAGTATTTT.

There are a few counts of this clonotype. The chain is built from TRBV28 and TRBJ1-3; no firm D call. Germline-derived CDR1 and CDR2 are MDHEN and SYDVKM. CDR3 length equals 14 residues. The ends were cut back, 2 bases at V and 8 bases at J, with 13 bases in the middle. The chain's CDR3 is CASSLGRPKDTIYF. CDR3 coding DNA: TGTGCCAGCAGTTTAGGCAGGCCCAAAGACACCATATATTTT.